This T cell receptor beta chain comes out of a study of T cell responses to AZD1222 COVID-19 vaccine listed by TCRdb under 2021. Broadly, across the study: AZD1222 recipients given second doses at about 4 weeks or at about 12 weeks were pooled, since spike-specific TCR depth and breadth were not found to differ between the two schedules. A total of approximately 240 trial participants underwent TCR sequencing, of whom about 210 received two doses of AZD1222 and some 25 received two doses of the MenACWY control vaccine. Enrollment into the trials was organized by age into subgroups of 18-55, 56-69 and 70-plus years, and those subgroups contained roughly 150, 30 and 60 TCR-sequenced participants, respectively. Study-level results and caveats: Conclusions about previously exposed vaccinees are limited, since just five or six AZD1222 recipients were seropositive for SARS-CoV-2 at baseline. The whole spike protein was spanned by vaccine-associated CD4 TCRs, and dominant responses were seen in regions 160-218 and 743-854. In the small 56-69-year group, the increase in depth fell short of significance, most likely because of low power. Participants were mostly white British and included more females than males, and it was suggested by the authors that clonal diversity may have been underestimated. Reportedly, close to half of the unique spike-specific TCRs recognized epitopes lying outside the regions that are mutated in the B.1.351 and B.1.1.7 variants. A significant rise in spike-specific TCR breadth and depth was observed after two AZD1222 doses relative to day 0 and relative to MenACWY recipients. No day 14 peak-response samples were available, so repertoires were characterized only after the peak T cell response.

Spanning cysteine to phenylalanine, the CDR3 consists of 17 amino acids. The sequence is cut down to CDR3 DNA, 51 bases in frame from base 1. Sequences MRHNA (CDR1) and SNTAGT (CDR2) are obtained from the germline V gene. V has 3 bases trimmed and J has 5 bases trimmed; junction bases matching no gene number 10. This clone was detected only once. Its specific antigen is unknown. It has no much larger one-base neighbor in the sample; base qualities were not kept. The CDR3 regions of human TCRbeta chains were analyzed by immunosequencing. Regarding the original processing steps: Repertoire TCRs were checked for matches against a reference library of SARS-CoV-2-specific TCRs that had been generated using the MIRA antigen-specificity platform. Breadth was defined as the fraction of unique TCRs that were SARS-CoV-2-associated, and depth was defined as the fraction of total T cells that were SARS-CoV-2-associated. Using the MIRA data, every spike-specific TCR was mapped to the spike region that the TCR reacted to and assigned to either a CD4 or a CD8 class. Log10-transformed breadth and depth values were compared by one-way ANOVA with Sidak's multiple comparisons tests. In TCRdb, the immuneACCESS table is reduced to in-frame sequences with V and J assigned. These tables do not hold every clone; where another copy was compared, an unresolved V gene accounts for under half, and the others remain unexplained. V, J and clone size reflect that table, while D and trimming were determined from the DNA. The sample data list about 110,000 clones, and about 90% of these were observed just once. Of the sample, 4.5% to 6.5% is held by the ten largest clones.

What this sample's time point label stands for: baseline before first vaccination. Samples from vaccinated people were obtained from the UK trials COV001 and COV002, which included a single-blind randomized controlled phase 2/3 trial of AZD1222 (ChAdOx1 nCoV-19) in healthy adults. For TCRbeta chain sequencing, PBMC samples from trial participants were taken at day 0 and at day 28 after the second dose. Source: peripheral blood, taken on day 0 of AZD1222 vaccination. Here the chain combines TRBV6-4 and TRBJ1-2, with TRBD1 matching 12 junction bases. The clonotype comes from an adult in good health. The CDR3 in this case is CASSELPGDRGLYGYTF. The nucleotide sequence is given as TGTGCCAGCAGTGAACTCCCCGGGGACAGGGGGCTTTATGGCTACACCTTC.